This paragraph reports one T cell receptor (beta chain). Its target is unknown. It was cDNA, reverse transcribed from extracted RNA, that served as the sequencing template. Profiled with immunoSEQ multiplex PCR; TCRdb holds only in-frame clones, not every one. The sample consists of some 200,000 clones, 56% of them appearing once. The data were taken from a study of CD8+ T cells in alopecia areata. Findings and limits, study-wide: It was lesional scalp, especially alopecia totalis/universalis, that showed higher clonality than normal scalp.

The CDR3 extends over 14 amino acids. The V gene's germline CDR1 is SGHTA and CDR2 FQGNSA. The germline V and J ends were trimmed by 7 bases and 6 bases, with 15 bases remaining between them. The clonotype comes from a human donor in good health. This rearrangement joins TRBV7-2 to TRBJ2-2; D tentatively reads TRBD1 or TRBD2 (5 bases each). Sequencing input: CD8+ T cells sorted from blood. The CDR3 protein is CASTGFEGPGELFF. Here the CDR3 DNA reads TGTGCCAGCACCGGGTTTGAGGGACCCGGGGAGCTGTTTTTT. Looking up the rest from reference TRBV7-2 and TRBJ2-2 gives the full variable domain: GAGVSQSPSNKVTEKGKDVELRCDPISGHTALYWYRQSLGQGLEFLIYFQGNSAPDKSGLPSDRFSAERTGGSVSTLTIQRTQQEDSAVYLCASTGFEGPGELFFGEGSRLTVL.